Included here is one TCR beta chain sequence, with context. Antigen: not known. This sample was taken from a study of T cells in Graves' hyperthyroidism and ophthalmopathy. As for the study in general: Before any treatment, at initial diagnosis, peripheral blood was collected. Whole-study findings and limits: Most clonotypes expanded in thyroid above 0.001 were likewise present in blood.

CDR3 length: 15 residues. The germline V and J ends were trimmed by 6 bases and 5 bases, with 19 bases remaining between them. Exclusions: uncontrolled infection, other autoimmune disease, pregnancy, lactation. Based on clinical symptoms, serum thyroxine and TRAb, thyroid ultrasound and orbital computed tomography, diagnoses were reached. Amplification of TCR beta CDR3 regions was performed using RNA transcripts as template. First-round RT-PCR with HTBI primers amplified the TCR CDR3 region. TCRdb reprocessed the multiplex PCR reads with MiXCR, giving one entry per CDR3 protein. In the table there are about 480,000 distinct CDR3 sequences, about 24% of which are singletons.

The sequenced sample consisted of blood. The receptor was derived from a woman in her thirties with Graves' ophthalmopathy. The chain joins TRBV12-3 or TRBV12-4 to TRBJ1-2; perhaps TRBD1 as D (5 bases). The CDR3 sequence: CASSLTGRLTYGYTF. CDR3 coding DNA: TGTGCCAGCAGCCTAACGGGGCGACTTACATATGGCTACACCTTC.